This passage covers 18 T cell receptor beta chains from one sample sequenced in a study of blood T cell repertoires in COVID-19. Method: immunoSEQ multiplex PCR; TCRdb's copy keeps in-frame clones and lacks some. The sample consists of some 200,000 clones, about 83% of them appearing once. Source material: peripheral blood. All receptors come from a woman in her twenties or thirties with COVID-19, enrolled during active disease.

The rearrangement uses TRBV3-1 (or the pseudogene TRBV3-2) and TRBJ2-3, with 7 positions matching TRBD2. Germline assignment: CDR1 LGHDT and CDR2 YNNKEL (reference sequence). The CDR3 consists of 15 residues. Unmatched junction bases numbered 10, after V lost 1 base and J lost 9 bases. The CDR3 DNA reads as TGTGCCAGCAGCCAAGCGGCAGGAGCGGGACTCACGCAGTATTTT. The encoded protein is CASSQAAGAGLTQYF.

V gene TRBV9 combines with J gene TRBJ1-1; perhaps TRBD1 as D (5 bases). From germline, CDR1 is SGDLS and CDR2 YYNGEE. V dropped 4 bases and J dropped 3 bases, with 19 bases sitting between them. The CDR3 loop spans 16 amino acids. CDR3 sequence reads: CASSPRGGAIYTEAFF. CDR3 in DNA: TGTGCCAGCAGCCCAAGGGGAGGGGCGATCTACACTGAAGCTTTCTTT.

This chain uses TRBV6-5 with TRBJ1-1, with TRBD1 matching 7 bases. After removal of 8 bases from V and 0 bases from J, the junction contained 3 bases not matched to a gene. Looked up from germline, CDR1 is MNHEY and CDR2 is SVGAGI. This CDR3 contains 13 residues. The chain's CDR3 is CASRTGMNTEAFF. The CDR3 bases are TGTGCCAGCCGGACAGGAATGAACACTGAAGCTTTCTTT.

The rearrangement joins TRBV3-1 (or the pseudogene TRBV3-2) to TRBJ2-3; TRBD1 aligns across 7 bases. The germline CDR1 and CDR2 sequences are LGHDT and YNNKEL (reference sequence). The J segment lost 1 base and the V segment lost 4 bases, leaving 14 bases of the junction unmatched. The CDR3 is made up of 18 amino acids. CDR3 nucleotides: TGTGCCAGCAGCCCCACCATAGGGACAGCCATAGGCACAGATACGCAGTATTTT. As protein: CASSPTIGTAIGTDTQYF.

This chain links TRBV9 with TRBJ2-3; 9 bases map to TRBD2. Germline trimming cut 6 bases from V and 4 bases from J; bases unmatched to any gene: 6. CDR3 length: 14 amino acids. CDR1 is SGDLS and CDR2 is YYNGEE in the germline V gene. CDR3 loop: CASTGGGVADTQYF. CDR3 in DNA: TGTGCCAGCACGGGCGGGGGGGTAGCAGATACGCAGTATTTT.

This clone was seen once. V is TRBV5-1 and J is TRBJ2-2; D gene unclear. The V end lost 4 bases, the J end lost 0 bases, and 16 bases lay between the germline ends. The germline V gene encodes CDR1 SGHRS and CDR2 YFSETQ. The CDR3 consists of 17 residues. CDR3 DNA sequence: TGCGCCAGCAGCCAAGACACGAGCAGGACGAACACCGGGGAGCTGTTTTTT. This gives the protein CASSQDTSRTNTGELFF.

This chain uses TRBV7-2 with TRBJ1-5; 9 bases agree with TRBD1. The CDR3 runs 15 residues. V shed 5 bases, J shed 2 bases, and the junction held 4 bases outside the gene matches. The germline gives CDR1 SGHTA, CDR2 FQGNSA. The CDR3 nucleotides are TGTGCCAGCAGCCAACAGGGGGCTCGCAATCAGCCCCAGCATTTT. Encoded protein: CASSQQGARNQPQHF.

CDR3 nucleotides: TGTGCCAGCAGTCCCCGGACAGGGGGATATAACATTCAGTACTTC. This translates into CASSPRTGGYNIQYF. This chain connects TRBV2 to TRBJ2-4, with 10 positions matching TRBD1. The V and J ends lost 5 bases and 7 bases, in that order; junction bases with no gene match: 8. The CDR3 consists of 15 residues. Germline V lookup: CDR1 SNHLY, CDR2 FYNNEI.

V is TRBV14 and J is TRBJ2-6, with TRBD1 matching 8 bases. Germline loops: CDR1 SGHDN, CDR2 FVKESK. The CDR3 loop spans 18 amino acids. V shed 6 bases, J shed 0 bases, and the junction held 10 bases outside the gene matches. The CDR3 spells CASRASRDRPSGANVLTF. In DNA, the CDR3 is TGTGCCAGCAGGGCCAGTAGGGACAGGCCCTCTGGGGCCAACGTCCTGACTTTC.

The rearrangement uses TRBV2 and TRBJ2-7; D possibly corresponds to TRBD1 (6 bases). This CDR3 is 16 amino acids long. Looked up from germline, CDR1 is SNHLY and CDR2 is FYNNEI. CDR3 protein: CGGHKETGPRSYEQYF. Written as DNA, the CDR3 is TGTGGTGGTCACAAAGAAACAGGGCCCCGCTCCTACGAGCAGTACTTC.

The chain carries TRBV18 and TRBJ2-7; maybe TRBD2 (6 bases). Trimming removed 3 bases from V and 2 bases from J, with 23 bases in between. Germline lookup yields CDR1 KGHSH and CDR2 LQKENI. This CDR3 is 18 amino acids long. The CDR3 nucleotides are TGTGCCAGCTCACCCCTTAGGGGAGGCCAGCTATTCCCCTACGAGCAGTACTTC. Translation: CASSPLRGGQLFPYEQYF.

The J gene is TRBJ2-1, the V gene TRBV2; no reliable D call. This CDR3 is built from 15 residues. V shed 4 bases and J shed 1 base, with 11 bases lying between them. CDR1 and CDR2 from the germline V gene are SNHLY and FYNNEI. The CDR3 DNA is TGTGCCAGCAGTGGGGTGGGCCTATCCTACAATGAGCAGTTCTTC. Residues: CASSGVGLSYNEQFF.

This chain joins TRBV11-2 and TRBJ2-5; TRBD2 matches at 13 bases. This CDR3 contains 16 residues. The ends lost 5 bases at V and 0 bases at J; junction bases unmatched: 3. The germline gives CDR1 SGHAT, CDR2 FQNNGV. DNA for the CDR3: TGTGCCAGCAGCCCGGGACTAGCGGGATACCAAGAGACCCAGTACTTC. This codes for CASSPGLAGYQETQYF.

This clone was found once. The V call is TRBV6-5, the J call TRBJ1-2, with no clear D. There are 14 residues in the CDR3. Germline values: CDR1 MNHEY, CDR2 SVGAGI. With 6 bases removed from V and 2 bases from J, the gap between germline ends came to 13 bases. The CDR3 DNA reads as TGTGCCAGCAGCCTCCGGGAGCCAAACTATGGCTACACCTTC. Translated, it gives CASSLREPNYGYTF.

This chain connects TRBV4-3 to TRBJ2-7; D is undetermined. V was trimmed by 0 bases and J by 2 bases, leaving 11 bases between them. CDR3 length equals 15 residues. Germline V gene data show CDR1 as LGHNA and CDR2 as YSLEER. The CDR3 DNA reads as TGCGCCAGCAGCCAAGATTTTCGAGGTCCCTACGAGCAGTACTTC. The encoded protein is CASSQDFRGPYEQYF.

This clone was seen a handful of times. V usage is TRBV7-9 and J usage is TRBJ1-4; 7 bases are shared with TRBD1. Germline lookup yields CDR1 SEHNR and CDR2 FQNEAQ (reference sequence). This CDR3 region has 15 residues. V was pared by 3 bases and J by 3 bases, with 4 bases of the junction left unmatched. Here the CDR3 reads CASSFLGQPNEKLFF. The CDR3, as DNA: TGTGCCAGCAGCTTTCTGGGACAGCCTAATGAAAAACTGTTTTTT.

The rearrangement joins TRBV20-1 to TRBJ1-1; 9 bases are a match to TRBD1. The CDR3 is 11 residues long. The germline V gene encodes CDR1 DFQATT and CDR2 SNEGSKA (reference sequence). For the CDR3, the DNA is TGCAGGCTCGAAATGGGACAGGGCGCTTTCTTT. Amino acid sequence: CRLEMGQGAFF.

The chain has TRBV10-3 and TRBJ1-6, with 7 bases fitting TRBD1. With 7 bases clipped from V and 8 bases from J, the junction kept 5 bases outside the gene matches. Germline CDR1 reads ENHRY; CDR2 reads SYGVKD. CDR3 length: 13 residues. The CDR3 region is CAINRGGDSPLHF. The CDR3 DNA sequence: TGTGCCATCAACCGAGGGGGCGATTCACCCCTCCACTTT.